This passage covers 20 T cell receptor beta chains from one sample sequenced in a study of Tregs in tolerant kidney transplant recipients. Data came from immunoSEQ multiplex PCR; TCRdb stores just in-frame clones and leaves some out. The table lists 50,000 to 65,000 clones, about 89% of them singletons, with more than 3% in the top ten. Related graft donors supplied nonmyeloablative bone marrow transplants, and mixed chimerism was transient. The sample consisted of CD4+ T cells from blood (PBMCs), taken 6 months after the transplant. These receptors all stem from a human patient who received a combined kidney and bone marrow transplant. Some T cells may originate from the graft donor.

The V gene is TRBV5-1, the J gene TRBJ2-7, with a possible D match to TRBD2 (6 bases). This CDR3 has 16 amino acids. CDR1 and CDR2 (germline): SGHRS, YFSETQ. Trimming took off 0 bases at V and 4 bases at J, with 17 bases between the two ends. The CDR3 loop is CASSLDSRAGSYEQYF. For the CDR3, the DNA is TGCGCCAGCAGCTTGGATTCCCGCGCGGGGTCTTACGAGCAGTACTTC.

This chain uses TRBV11-3 with TRBJ2-2; maybe TRBD1 (5 bases). The V gene's germline CDR1 is SGHNT and CDR2 YENEEA. This CDR3 comprises 15 residues. V was trimmed by 2 bases and J by 5 bases, leaving 12 bases between them. CDR3 DNA sequence: TGTGCCAGCAGCTTAAAGGCAGGGATTACCGGGGAGCTGTTTTTT. Translating it yields CASSLKAGITGELFF.

This chain links TRBV7-8 with TRBJ2-1; 9 nucleotides align to TRBD1. CDR1 is SGHVS and CDR2 is FQNEAQ in the germline V gene. CDR3 length: 16 amino acids. V lost 1 base to trimming and J lost 5 bases; unmatched junction nucleotides: 6. The CDR3 DNA follows: TGTGCCAGCAGCTTAGTCGGGGACAGGGCTAACAATGAGCAGTTCTTC. Translating it yields CASSLVGDRANNEQFF.

The chain has TRBV4-3 and TRBJ2-3, with TRBD2 matching over 15 bases. Per the germline V gene, CDR1 is LGHNA and CDR2 is YSLEER. This CDR3 has 16 residues. V gave up 5 bases and J gave up 7 bases; unmatched junction bases: 7. The CDR3 coding sequence is TGCGCCAGCAGCTACTGGACTAGCGGGAGGGAGTATACGCAGTATTTT. Encoded protein: CASSYWTSGREYTQYF.

The chain is built from TRBV4-2 and TRBJ2-5; D possibly corresponds to TRBD2 (5 bases). The length of the CDR3 is 16 residues. Germline lookup yields CDR1 LGHNA and CDR2 YNFKEQ. V shed 0 bases and J shed 5 bases, with 16 bases lying between them. The DNA for the CDR3 is TGTGCCAGCAGCCAAGATCCGAGCGGAAGAGGTGAGACCCAGTACTTC. Translated, it gives CASSQDPSGRGETQYF.

The V gene is TRBV15, the J gene TRBJ2-1; D gene ambiguous. This CDR3 is built from 12 residues. Germline CDR1 reads LNHNV; CDR2 reads YYDKDF (reference sequence). V lost 3 bases and J lost 8, with 8 bases in between. This CDR3 is CATSRPRDEQFF. DNA of the CDR3: TGTGCCACCAGCAGGCCCCGGGATGAGCAGTTCTTC.

The chain links TRBV28 to TRBJ2-1; 7 bases are a match to TRBD2. CDR3 length: 18 amino acids. Germline V gene data show CDR1 as MDHEN and CDR2 as SYDVKM. V trimming: 5 bases; J trimming: 6 bases; junction bases outside the gene matches: 19. As DNA, the CDR3 is TGTGCCAGCAGTCCAATATTCCAAGGACTAGTGGGGGGCAATGAGCAGTTCTTC. Its translation: CASSPIFQGLVGGNEQFF.

The chain joins TRBV6-6 to TRBJ1-2; 11 bases line up with TRBD1. CDR1 is MNHNY, CDR2 SVGAGI, per germline (reference sequence). With 6 bases clipped from V and 5 bases from J, the junction kept 5 bases outside the gene matches. The CDR3 consists of 14 residues. The CDR3 protein is CASSKGQGVYGYTF. The CDR3 DNA is TGTGCCAGCAGCAAGGGACAGGGGGTATATGGCTACACCTTC.

The CDR3, as DNA: TGTGCCGTAACAGGGGACACCAATCAGCCCCAGCATTTT. This sequence encodes CAVTGDTNQPQHF. This chain uses TRBV10-3 with TRBJ1-5, with 7 nucleotides matching TRBD1. Trimming at V came to 11 bases and at J to 3 bases, leaving 7 bases not matched to a gene. Per the germline V gene, CDR1 is ENHRY and CDR2 is SYGVKD. The CDR3 is made up of 13 amino acids.

This clone has only a few counts. V is TRBV7-2 and J is TRBJ2-3; possibly TRBD2 for D (6 bases). The germline CDR1 and CDR2 sequences are SGHTA and FQGNSA. CDR3 length equals 16 residues. Trimming pared 3 bases from V and 0 bases from J, leaving 13 bases between. In nucleotides, the CDR3 is TGTGCCAGCAGCTTGTTTGCGGGATCTAGCACAGATACGCAGTATTTT. It specifies CASSLFAGSSTDTQYF.

In this sample, this clone turned up once. J is TRBJ2-2 and V is TRBV7-8; TRBD1 matches 8 bases. From germline, CDR1 is SGHVS and CDR2 FQNEAQ. With 5 bases clipped from V and 6 bases from J, the junction kept 5 bases outside the gene matches. The CDR3 has 14 amino acids. The CDR3 DNA follows: TGTGCCAGCAGCCCCAGGACAGGGTCCGGGGAGCTGTTTTTT. Translating gives CASSPRTGSGELFF.

V is TRBV10-1 and J is TRBJ2-2, with 8 nucleotides matching TRBD2. This CDR3 has 19 amino acids. Trimming at V came to 7 bases and at J to 4 bases, leaving 20 bases not matched to a gene. In germline, CDR1 is WNHNN, CDR2 SYGVQD (reference sequence). The CDR3 protein is CASTTGSSPGLVGTGELFF. DNA of the CDR3: TGCGCCAGCACCACGGGCTCCTCGCCGGGACTAGTAGGCACCGGGGAGCTGTTTTTT.

The V call is TRBV7-9, the J call TRBJ1-3, with 9 bases lining up with TRBD1. Germline values: CDR1 SEHNR, CDR2 FQNEAQ (reference sequence). V lost 0 bases, J lost 3 bases, and 6 bases stayed unmatched. The CDR3 is made up of 17 amino acids. CDR3 in amino acids: CASSLAGTGRRGNTIYF. In DNA, the CDR3 is TGTGCCAGCAGCTTAGCTGGGACAGGGCGTCGTGGAAACACCATATATTTT. Variable domain in full (rest from reference TRBV7-9 and TRBJ1-3): DTGVSQNPRHKITKRGQNVTFRCDPISEHNRLYWYRQTLGQGPEFLTYFQNEAQLEKSRLLSDRFSAERPKGSFSTLEIQRTEQGDSAMYLCASSLAGTGRRGNTIYFGEGSWLTVV.

The rearrangement uses TRBV25-1 and TRBJ2-3, with TRBD1 identical over 11 bases. Losses at the gene ends were 2 bases for V and 12 bases for J; bases not matched to a gene: 10. CDR3 length equals 15 residues. CDR1 is MGHDK, CDR2 SYGVNS, per germline. CDR3 loop: CASSEPGQGGFRQYF. In DNA form, the CDR3 reads TGTGCCAGCAGTGAACCGGGACAGGGGGGGTTTCGACAGTATTTT. Full variable domain (outside the CDR3, taken from reference TRBV25-1 and TRBJ2-3): EADIYQTPRYLVIGTGKKITLECSQTMGHDKMYWYQQDPGMELHLIHYSYGVNSTEKGDLSSESTVSRIRTEHFPLTLESARPSHTSQYLCASSEPGQGGFRQYFGPGTRLTVL.

The rearrangement joins TRBV7-3 to TRBJ1-6, with 10 bases that match TRBD1. V gave up 4 bases and J gave up 10 bases; unmatched junction bases: 4. The CDR3 is 14 residues long. The germline V gene has CDR1 SGHTA and CDR2 FQGTGA. The CDR3 sequence is CASSSTGGLSPLHF. The CDR3 nucleotides are TGTGCCAGCAGCTCGACAGGGGGCTTATCACCCCTCCACTTT.

This clone turned up a few times. The genes are TRBV19 and TRBJ1-5, with D perhaps TRBD1 (6 bases). The CDR3 runs 14 residues. Trimming removed 5 bases at V and 4 bases at J, with 12 bases between. The germline V gene encodes CDR1 LNHDA and CDR2 SQIVND (reference sequence). The CDR3 DNA reads as TGTGCCAGTAGTCATGTAACAGGGAATCAGCCCCAGCATTTT. Its translation: CASSHVTGNQPQHF. Complete variable domain (other parts from reference TRBV19 and TRBJ1-5): DGGITQSPKYLFRKEGQNVTLSCEQNLNHDAMYWYRQDPGQGLRLIYYSQIVNDFQKGDIAEGYSVSREKKESFPLTVTSAQKNPTAFYLCASSHVTGNQPQHFGDGTRLSIL.

The chain uses TRBV5-6 and TRBJ2-5, with TRBD1 as a possible D gene (5 bases). Between the trimmed V and J ends, which lost 7 bases and 2 bases, there was a span of 9 bases. CDR1 SGHDT and CDR2 YYEEEE come from the germline V gene. The CDR3 loop spans 12 amino acids. CDR3 nucleotide sequence: TGTGCCAGCGGGGCCGTGCAAGAGACCCAGTACTTC. This codes for CASGAVQETQYF.

This clone was picked up a small number of times. Here the CDR3 DNA reads TGCGCCAGCAGCTTGAGACCGAGGGCGGGAGGGCCGGGGGAGACCCAGTACTTC. Amino acids: CASSLRPRAGGPGETQYF. This chain connects TRBV5-1 to TRBJ2-5; 9 nucleotides line up with TRBD2. Germline assignment: CDR1 SGHRS and CDR2 YFSETQ. With V trimmed by 1 base and J by 5 bases, 15 bases remained unmatched. The CDR3 sequence is 18 residues long.

The chain has TRBV18 and TRBJ1-1; D gene ambiguous. V gave up 3 bases and J gave up 1 base, with 9 bases separating them. Germline-derived CDR1 and CDR2 are KGHSH and LQKENI. There are 14 residues in the CDR3. CDR3 region: CASSPGVWNTEAFF. As DNA, the CDR3 is TGTGCCAGCTCACCCGGGGTTTGGAACACTGAAGCTTTCTTT.

The V and J genes are TRBV19 and TRBJ1-1, with D tentatively TRBD1 (5 bases). The CDR3 sequence is 13 residues long. V was cut by 1 base and J by 11 bases, with 14 bases left in between. CDR1 LNHDA and CDR2 SQIVND come from the germline V gene (reference sequence). DNA of the CDR3: TGTGCCAGTAGTATAGTGGGGCGTCGTACGGCTTTCTTT. This encodes CASSIVGRRTAFF.